The 29 T cell receptor beta chains listed next were all sequenced from one sample in a study of T-cell memory formation after mild COVID-19. TCRdb used MiXCR to reprocess the 5' RACE reads, holding one entry per CDR3 protein. The sample records 400,000 to 500,000 distinct CDR3 sequences, roughly 26% being singletons. Sequenced material: PBMCs or a T cell subset sorted from them (not recorded which). The source is an adult woman who had mild COVID-19 (a few samples of this study predate the infection). Cell type and time point are not known.

This clonotype has a handful of counts. The J gene is TRBJ2-5, the V gene TRBV5-6; D unclear. CDR3 length equals 13 residues. Germline V gene data show CDR1 as SGHDT and CDR2 as YYEEEE. The V gene lost 3 bases and the J gene lost 5 bases, with 11 bases spanning the gap. CDR3 sequence: CASSSRVVETQYF. The CDR3 DNA reads TGTGCCAGCAGCTCCCGGGTAGTGGAGACCCAGTACTTC.

The chain is built from TRBV13 and TRBJ1-2; D is undetermined. The CDR3 is 14 amino acids. Trimming pared 5 bases from V and 3 bases from J, leaving 13 bases between. Germline V gene lookup returns CDR1 PRHDT and CDR2 FYEKMQ (reference sequence). CDR3 coding DNA: TGTGCCAGCAGCGTTAGGGATTTCGACTATGGCTACACCTTC. It specifies CASSVRDFDYGYTF.

This clonotype turned up a few times. The chain links TRBV7-9 to TRBJ2-1; D is undetermined. Trimming removed 5 bases at V and 4 bases at J, with 15 bases between. This CDR3 has 15 residues. Germline assignment: CDR1 SEHNR and CDR2 FQNEAQ (reference sequence). CDR3 DNA sequence: TGTGCCAGCAGCCTCCAAGGGATGTCATACAATGAGCAGTTCTTC. Amino acids: CASSLQGMSYNEQFF. The full variable domain, rest sourced from reference TRBV7-9 and TRBJ2-1, is DTGVSQNPRHKITKRGQNVTFRCDPISEHNRLYWYRQTLGQGPEFLTYFQNEAQLEKSRLLSDRFSAERPKGSFSTLEIQRTEQGDSAMYLCASSLQGMSYNEQFFGPGTRLTVL.

This clonotype was found a few times. V gene TRBV5-1 combines with J gene TRBJ1-4, with D unclear. Germline V gene lookup returns CDR1 SGHRS and CDR2 YFSETQ. V shed 3 bases and J shed 3 bases, with 12 bases lying between them. CDR3 length equals 15 residues. CDR3 nucleotides: TGCGCCAGCAGCTCCGACCGTGGGCCTAATGAAAAACTGTTTTTT. Protein product: CASSSDRGPNEKLFF.

V is TRBV6-5 and J is TRBJ2-5, with unresolved D. CDR3 length: 13 residues. The V and J ends lost 6 bases and 5 bases respectively, with 13 bases between them. CDR1 MNHEY and CDR2 SVGAGI come from the germline V gene. CDR3 bases: TGTGCCAGCAGCCAACGGTCCCCGGAGACCCAGTACTTC. This gives the protein CASSQRSPETQYF.

The CDR3 region has the DNA TGTGCCAGCAGTTACTTAGCGGGAGGGGAAGAGCAGTTCTTC. This encodes CASSYLAGGEEQFF. The genes are TRBV6-2 or TRBV6-3 and TRBJ2-1; 11 bases map to TRBD2. This CDR3 spans 14 amino acids. The J segment lost 10 bases and the V segment lost 1 base, leaving 3 bases of the junction unmatched. Germline CDR1 MNHEY, CDR2 SVGEGT.

The chain joins TRBV10-3 to TRBJ2-1; 13 bases are a match to TRBD2. Germline lookup yields CDR1 ENHRY and CDR2 SYGVKD. This CDR3 has 13 residues. V trimming: 8 bases; J trimming: 8 bases; junction bases outside the gene matches: 3. CDR3 residues: CAIWTSGSHEQFF. The CDR3 DNA reads TGTGCCATCTGGACTAGCGGGAGCCATGAGCAGTTCTTC.

This clonotype occurred a few times. The chain couples TRBV24-1 to TRBJ2-1, with 8 bases aligning to TRBD2. V shed 3 bases and J 4 bases; nucleotides not matched to a gene: 7. Germline CDR1 is KGHDR and CDR2 is SFDVKD. The CDR3 is made up of 16 amino acids. CDR3 protein: CATSDTPGGPYNEQFF. The CDR3 region has the DNA TGTGCCACCAGTGATACTCCGGGAGGGCCGTACAATGAGCAGTTCTTC.

This clonotype showed up just a few times. The chain employs TRBV7-8 and TRBJ1-1; possible D gene TRBD1, 5 bases. The CDR3 contains 13 residues. Trimming removed 0 bases at V and 7 bases at J, with 9 bases between. Germline V gene lookup returns CDR1 SGHVS and CDR2 FQNEAQ. For the CDR3, the DNA is TGTGCCAGCAGCTTAGCGTGGGGGGGTGAAGCTTTCTTT. Protein: CASSLAWGGEAFF.

This rearrangement joins TRBV18 to TRBJ1-5; 8 nucleotides match TRBD1. After removal of 5 bases from V and 4 bases from J, the junction contained 7 bases not matched to a gene. From germline, CDR1 is KGHSH and CDR2 LQKENI. CDR3 length: 15 amino acids. The CDR3 bases are TGTGCCAGCTCAGGAAGTGGACAGGGTAATCAGCCCCAGCATTTT. Translating gives CASSGSGQGNQPQHF. The full variable domain, in which reference TRBV18 and TRBJ1-5 provide the parts outside the CDR3, is NAGVMQNPRHLVRRRGQEARLRCSPMKGHSHVYWYRQLPEEGLKFMVYLQKENIIDESGMPKERFSAEFPKEGPSILRIQQVVRGDSAAYFCASSGSGQGNQPQHFGDGTRLSIL.

This clonotype came up a few times. J is TRBJ1-2 and V is TRBV5-6; possibly TRBD1 for D (5 bases). The CDR3 has 13 amino acids. Germline CDR1 is SGHDT and CDR2 is YYEEEE. Trimming removed 0 bases at V and 4 bases at J, with 7 bases between. Here the CDR3 reads CASSLVDSYGYTF. The CDR3 region has the DNA TGTGCCAGCAGCTTGGTCGACAGCTATGGCTACACCTTC.

The V gene is TRBV24-1, the J gene TRBJ1-1, with D perhaps TRBD1 (5 bases). Germline-derived CDR1 and CDR2 are KGHDR and SFDVKD. V lost 7 bases and J 3 bases, leaving 17 bases between the germline ends. CDR3 length: 15 residues. CDR3 coding DNA: TGTGCCACCAGGGCAGGGACCCTGAAGGACACTGAAGCTTTCTTT. Translated: CATRAGTLKDTEAFF.

The chain recombines TRBV5-1 with TRBJ2-7; D might be TRBD2 (6 bases). The V end was cut by 4 bases, the J end by 0 bases, with 14 bases between. Germline V gene data show CDR1 as SGHRS and CDR2 as YFSETQ. The CDR3 has 15 amino acids. CDR3 nucleotide sequence: TGCGCCAGCAGCCCCACCGGGACTTACTCCTACGAGCAGTACTTC. Its protein is CASSPTGTYSYEQYF.

This clonotype was counted a few times. V usage is TRBV19 and J usage is TRBJ2-5, with D maybe TRBD2 (5 bases). The germline V and J ends were trimmed by 4 bases and 7 bases, with 22 bases remaining between them. Germline CDR1 LNHDA, CDR2 SQIVND (reference sequence). The CDR3 contains 16 residues. The CDR3, as DNA: TGTGCCAGTAGTACCGGGCCGACGGGTGGGAGCGGGACCCAGTACTTC. Protein sequence: CASSTGPTGGSGTQYF.

The sample holds many counts of this clonotype. The chain combines TRBV5-1 with TRBJ2-1; the match to TRBD1 covers 9 bases. Trimming at V came to 2 bases and at J to 7 bases, leaving 7 bases not matched to a gene. Germline values: CDR1 SGHRS, CDR2 YFSETQ. This CDR3 is built from 15 residues. CDR3 protein: CASSFTAGTGNEQFF. CDR3 bases: TGCGCCAGCAGCTTTACGGCCGGGACAGGGAATGAGCAGTTCTTC.

The V call is TRBV6-5, the J call TRBJ1-1; TRBD1 is a possible D gene (5 bases). This CDR3 region has 15 residues. Germline CDR1 and CDR2: MNHEY and SVGAGI. Trimming removed 2 bases from V and 1 base from J, with 11 bases in between. The CDR3 here is CASSYDGASNTEAFF. CDR3 coding DNA: TGTGCCAGCAGTTACGATGGGGCCTCGAACACTGAAGCTTTCTTT.

The chain carries TRBV19 and TRBJ1-1; weak D call: TRBD1 (5 bases). This CDR3 is 13 amino acids long. Trimming pared 10 bases from V and 0 bases from J, leaving 12 bases between. Germline CDR1 and CDR2: LNHDA and SQIVND (reference sequence). The CDR3 DNA sequence: TGTGCCACCTCGACAGTTGTGAACACTGAAGCTTTCTTT. Residues: CATSTVVNTEAFF. The entire variable domain, with the rest obtained from reference TRBV19 and TRBJ1-1, is as follows: DGGITQSPKYLFRKEGQNVTLSCEQNLNHDAMYWYRQDPGQGLRLIYYSQIVNDFQKGDIAEGYSVSREKKESFPLTVTSAQKNPTAFYLCATSTVVNTEAFFGQGTRLTVV.

In this sample, this clonotype turned up a few times. This chain uses TRBV12-3 or TRBV12-4 with TRBJ2-1; 9 bases are shared with TRBD2. The length of the CDR3 is 15 residues. V lost 8 bases to trimming and J lost 1 base; unmatched junction nucleotides: 6. As DNA, the CDR3 is TGTGCCAGCCATTTAGCGGGAGCTTCCTACAATGAGCAGTTCTTC. Amino acids: CASHLAGASYNEQFF.

The table lists this clonotype with a few counts. J is TRBJ1-3 and V is TRBV5-5; perhaps TRBD1 as D (6 bases). There are 14 residues in the CDR3. Trimming shortened V by 6 bases and J by 4 bases, and 14 bases separated the two germline ends. CDR1 is SGHKS, CDR2 YYEKEE, per germline (reference sequence). CDR3 region: CASTRGGAGNTIYF. For the CDR3, the DNA is TGTGCCAGCACCCGGGGGGGGGCAGGAAACACCATATATTTT. The full variable domain, with the rest looked up from reference TRBV5-5 and TRBJ1-3, is DAGVTQSPTHLIKTRGQQVTLRCSPISGHKSVSWYQQVLGQGPQFIFQYYEKEERGRGNFPDRFSARQFPNYSSELNVNALLLGDSALYLCASTRGGAGNTIYFGEGSWLTVV.

CDR3 sequence reads: CASSQARSGGGNTIYF. For the CDR3, the DNA is TGTGCCAGCAGCCAAGCCCGTTCAGGGGGTGGAAACACCATATATTTT. The chain couples TRBV4-2 to TRBJ1-3, with TRBD1 matching 7 bases. The CDR3 has 16 amino acids. CDR1 is LGHNA, CDR2 YNFKEQ, per germline. V shed 1 base, J shed 3 bases, and the junction held 6 bases outside the gene matches.

The chain has TRBV9 and TRBJ2-2, with 7 bases lining up with TRBD2. The V gene's germline CDR1 is SGDLS and CDR2 YYNGEE. The CDR3 runs to 15 residues. With V trimmed by 3 bases and J by 6 bases, 8 bases remained unmatched. DNA of the CDR3: TGTGCCAGCAGCGGAGCGGGGACGTGGTCCGGGGAGCTGTTTTTT. It translates to CASSGAGTWSGELFF.

This rearrangement joins TRBV15 to TRBJ2-1; 8 nucleotides align to TRBD2. J gave up 4 bases and V 5 bases, and 10 bases lay outside the gene matches. The CDR3 has 16 amino acids. Looked up from germline, CDR1 is LNHNV and CDR2 is YYDKDF (reference sequence). The CDR3 is CATSSGGTTEYNEQFF. Written as DNA, the CDR3 is TGTGCCACCAGCTCGGGAGGGACTACCGAGTACAATGAGCAGTTCTTC.

This clonotype was seen a few times. The V and J genes are TRBV12-3 or TRBV12-4 and TRBJ2-4, with D perhaps matching TRBD1 or TRBD2 (6 bases each). Between the trimmed V and J ends, which lost 6 bases and 5 bases, there was a span of 17 bases. The CDR3 runs 15 residues. Written as DNA, the CDR3 is TGTGCCAGCAGGGGGGGCGGGAAAGGGGAAAACATTCAGTACTTC. It is translated as CASRGGGKGENIQYF.

The rearrangement uses TRBV5-1 and TRBJ1-2; 7 bases map to TRBD1. Trimming took 0 bases from V and 6 from J; bases not matched to a gene: 2. This CDR3 contains 13 residues. Germline V lookup: CDR1 SGHRS, CDR2 YFSETQ. CDR3: CASSLAGQHGYTF. CDR3 bases: TGCGCCAGCAGCTTGGCGGGACAGCATGGCTACACCTTC.

V and J are TRBV20-1 and TRBJ2-7, with 9 positions matching TRBD2. After removal of 6 bases from V and 1 base from J, the junction contained 7 bases not matched to a gene. Germline CDR1 is DFQATT and CDR2 is SNEGSKA (reference sequence). This CDR3 region has 14 residues. CDR3 nucleotide sequence: TGCAGTGCCTTGAGCGGGAGGAGGTCCTACGAGCAGTACTTC. This gives the protein CSALSGRRSYEQYF.

This clonotype was counted a few times. This sequence joins TRBV7-6 and TRBJ1-1; TRBD1 aligns across 7 bases. This CDR3 is 15 amino acids long. V trimming: 3 bases; J trimming: 1 base; junction bases outside the gene matches: 5. The germline V gene encodes CDR1 SGHVS and CDR2 FNYEAQ. The CDR3 nucleotides read TGTGCCAGCAGCTTTGGCGGGACAGCGAACACTGAAGCTTTCTTT. It is translated as CASSFGGTANTEAFF. Filled out from reference TRBV7-6 and TRBJ1-1, the complete variable domain reads GAGVSQSPRYKVTKRGQDVALRCDPISGHVSLYWYRQALGQGPEFLTYFNYEAQQDKSGLPNDRFSAERPEGSISTLTIQRTEQRDSAMYRCASSFGGTANTEAFFGQGTRLTVV.

This clonotype occurred a few times. This rearrangement joins TRBV3-1 to TRBJ2-1; 8 positions agree with TRBD2. V lost 4 bases and J lost 4; bases outside the gene matches: 18. This CDR3 is 19 amino acids long. CDR1 is LGHDT, CDR2 YNNKEL, per germline (reference sequence). As DNA, the CDR3 is TGTGCCAGCAGCCTACAACCGGGTAGCGGGGAGAGGTCATACAATGAGCAGTTCTTC. It is translated as CASSLQPGSGERSYNEQFF.

This clonotype appeared a few times. This rearrangement joins TRBV20-1 to TRBJ2-1; no clear D. V was trimmed by 0 bases and J by 4 bases, leaving 7 bases between them. CDR3 length equals 13 residues. CDR1 is DFQATT and CDR2 is SNEGSKA in the germline V gene (reference sequence). The CDR3 is CSARDRPYNEQFF. The CDR3 coding sequence is TGCAGTGCTAGAGATCGTCCGTACAATGAGCAGTTCTTC.

The rearrangement uses TRBV7-3 and TRBJ2-3, with 7 bases that match TRBD2. Germline loops: CDR1 SGHTA, CDR2 FQGTGA. CDR3 length: 15 amino acids. J lost 2 bases, V lost 1 base, and 3 bases had no gene match. CDR3 sequence (DNA): TGTGCCAGCAGCTTAAATGGGGACTACACAGATACGCAGTATTTT. Amino acid sequence: CASSLNGDYTDTQYF.